This record looks at one T cell receptor beta chain sequence and its context. These data belong to a study of control samples from healthy donors and cancer patients. Using immunoSEQ multiplex PCR, the repertoire was profiled, and TCRdb retains in-frame clones only, with some absent. There are more than 70,000 clones in the sample; just over 90% occur only once, and over 0.75% lies in the top ten. The CDR3 length is 15 residues. Germline-derived CDR1 and CDR2 are MNHEY and SVGAGI. The germline V and J ends were trimmed by 4 bases and 0 bases, with 12 bases remaining between them. J is TRBJ1-2 and V is TRBV6-5; D is ambiguous. The sequenced material came from blood. This receptor was taken from a woman in her 30s in good health. The CDR3 DNA is TGTGCCAGCAGTTGGCTGGGCCCGTCTAACTATGGCTACACCTTC. Its protein is CASSWLGPSNYGYTF.